The T cell receptor beta chain under discussion was sequenced for a study of long-term antiretroviral therapy in people with HIV. Until DNA extraction, the samples held between about 0.85-11 million cryopreserved PBMC. Runs used v3.0 of the immunoSEQ assay and were done at survey level. TCRdb's table, derived via immunoSEQ multiplex PCR, lists solely in-frame clones and lacks some. The sample holds about 20,000 clones, 78% seen once. The specimen was unsorted PBMCs, collected 0.3 years after starting antiretroviral therapy. The TCR was taken from a woman aged 50 to 60 with HIV.

CDR3 bases: TGTGCCAGCAGCTTTGGTTGGGGAAACAATCAGCCCCAGCATTTT. Residues: CASSFGWGNNQPQHF. The chain is built from TRBV5-6 and TRBJ1-5; D gene ambiguous. Deletions cut 2 bases from V and 3 bases from J, with 12 bases between. The germline gives CDR1 SGHDT, CDR2 YYEEEE. This CDR3 has 15 residues.